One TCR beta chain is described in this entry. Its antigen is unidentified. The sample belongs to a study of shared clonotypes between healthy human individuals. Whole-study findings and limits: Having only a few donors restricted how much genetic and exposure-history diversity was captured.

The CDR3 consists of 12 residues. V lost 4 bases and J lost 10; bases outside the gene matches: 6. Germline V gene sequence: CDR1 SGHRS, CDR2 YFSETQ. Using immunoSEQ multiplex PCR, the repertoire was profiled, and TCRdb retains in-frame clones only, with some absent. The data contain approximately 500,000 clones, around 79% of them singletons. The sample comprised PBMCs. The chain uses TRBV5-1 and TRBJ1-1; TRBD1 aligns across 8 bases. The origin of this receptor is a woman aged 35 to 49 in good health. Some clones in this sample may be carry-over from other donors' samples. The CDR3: CASSTGTGGAFF. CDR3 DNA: TGCGCCAGCAGCACCGGGACAGGAGGAGCTTTCTTT.